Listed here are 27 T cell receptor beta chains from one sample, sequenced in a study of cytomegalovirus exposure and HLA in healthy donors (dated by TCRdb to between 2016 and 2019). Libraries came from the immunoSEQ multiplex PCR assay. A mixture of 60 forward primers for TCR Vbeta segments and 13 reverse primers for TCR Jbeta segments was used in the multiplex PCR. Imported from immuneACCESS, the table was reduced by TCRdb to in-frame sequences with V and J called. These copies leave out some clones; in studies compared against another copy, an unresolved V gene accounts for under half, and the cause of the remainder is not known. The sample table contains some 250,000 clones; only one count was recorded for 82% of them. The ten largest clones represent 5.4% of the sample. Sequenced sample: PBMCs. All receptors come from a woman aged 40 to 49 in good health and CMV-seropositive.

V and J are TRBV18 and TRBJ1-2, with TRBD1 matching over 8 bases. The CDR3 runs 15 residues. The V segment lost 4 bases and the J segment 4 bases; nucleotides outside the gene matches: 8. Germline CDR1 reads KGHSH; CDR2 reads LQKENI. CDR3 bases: TGTGCCAGCTCACGTCTGACAGGGGCCGCCTATGGCTACACCTTC. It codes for CASSRLTGAAYGYTF.

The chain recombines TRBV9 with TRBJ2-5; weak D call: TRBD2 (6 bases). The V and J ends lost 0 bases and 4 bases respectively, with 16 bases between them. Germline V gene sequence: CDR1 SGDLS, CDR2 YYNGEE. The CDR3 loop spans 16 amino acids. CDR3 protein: CASSVGVRDSRETQYF. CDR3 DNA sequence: TGTGCCAGCAGCGTAGGCGTCAGGGACTCCCGAGAGACCCAGTACTTC. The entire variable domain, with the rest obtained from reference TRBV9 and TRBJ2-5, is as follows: DSGVTQTPKHLITATGQRVTLRCSPRSGDLSVYWYQQSLDQGLQFLIQYYNGEERAKGNILERFSAQQFPDLHSELNLSSLELGDSALYFCASSVGVRDSRETQYFGPGTRLLVL.

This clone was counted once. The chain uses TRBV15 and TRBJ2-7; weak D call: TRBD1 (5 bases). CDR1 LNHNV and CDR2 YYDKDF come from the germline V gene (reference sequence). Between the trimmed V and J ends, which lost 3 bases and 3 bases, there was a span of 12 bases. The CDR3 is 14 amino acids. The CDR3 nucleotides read TGTGCCACCAGCAGGGACAAACTTATCTACGAGCAGTACTTC. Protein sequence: CATSRDKLIYEQYF.

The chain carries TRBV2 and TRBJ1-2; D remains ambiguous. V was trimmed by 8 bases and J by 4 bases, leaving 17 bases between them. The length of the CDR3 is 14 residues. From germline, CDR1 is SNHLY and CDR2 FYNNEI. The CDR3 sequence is CASGERLSGYGYTF. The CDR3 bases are TGTGCCAGCGGAGAACGTTTGTCGGGCTATGGCTACACCTTC.

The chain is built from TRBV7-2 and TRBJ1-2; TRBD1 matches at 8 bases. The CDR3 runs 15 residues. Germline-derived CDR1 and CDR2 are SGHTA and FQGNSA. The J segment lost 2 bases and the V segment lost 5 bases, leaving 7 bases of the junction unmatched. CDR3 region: CASSPRQGLNYGYTF. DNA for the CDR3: TGTGCCAGCAGCCCCAGACAGGGGTTAAACTATGGCTACACCTTC.

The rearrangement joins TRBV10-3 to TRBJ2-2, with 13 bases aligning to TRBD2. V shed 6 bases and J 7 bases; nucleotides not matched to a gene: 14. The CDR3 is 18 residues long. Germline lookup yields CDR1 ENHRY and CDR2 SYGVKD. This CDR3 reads CAISLTSGGENVDGELFF. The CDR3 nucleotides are TGTGCCATCAGCCTTACTAGCGGGGGGGAAAATGTTGACGGGGAGCTGTTTTTT.

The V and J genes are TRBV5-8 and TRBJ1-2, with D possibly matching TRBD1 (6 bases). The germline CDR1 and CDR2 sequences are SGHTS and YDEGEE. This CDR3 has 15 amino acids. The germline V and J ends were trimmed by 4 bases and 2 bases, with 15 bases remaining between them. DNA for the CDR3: TGTGCCAGCAGCCTGACAGGCGCAATAAACTATGGCTACACCTTC. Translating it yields CASSLTGAINYGYTF.

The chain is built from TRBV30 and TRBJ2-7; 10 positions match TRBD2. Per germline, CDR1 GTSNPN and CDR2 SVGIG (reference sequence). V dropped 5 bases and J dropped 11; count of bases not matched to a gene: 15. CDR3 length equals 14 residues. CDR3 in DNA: TGTGCCTGGTCCCGAGGGATTCTAGCGGGAGAGGAGTACTTC. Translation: CAWSRGILAGEEYF.

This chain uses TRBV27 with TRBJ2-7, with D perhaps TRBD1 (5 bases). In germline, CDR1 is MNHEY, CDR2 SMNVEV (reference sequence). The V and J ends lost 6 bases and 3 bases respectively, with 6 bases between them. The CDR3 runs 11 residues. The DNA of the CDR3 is TGTGCCAGCAGGGACAACTACGAGCAGTACTTC. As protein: CASRDNYEQYF.

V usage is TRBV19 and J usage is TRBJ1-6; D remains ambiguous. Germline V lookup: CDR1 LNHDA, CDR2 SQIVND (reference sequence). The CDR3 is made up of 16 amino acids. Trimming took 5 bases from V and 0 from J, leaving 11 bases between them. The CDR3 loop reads CASSSAYSSYNSPLHF. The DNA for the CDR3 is TGTGCCAGTAGTTCTGCGTACAGCTCCTATAATTCACCCCTCCACTTT.

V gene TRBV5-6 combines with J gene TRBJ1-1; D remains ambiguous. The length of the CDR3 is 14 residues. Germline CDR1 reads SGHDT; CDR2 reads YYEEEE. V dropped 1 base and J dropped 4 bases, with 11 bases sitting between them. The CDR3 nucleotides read TGTGCCAGCAGCTTGTCCCGGGTAGTCACTGAAGCTTTCTTT. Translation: CASSLSRVVTEAFF.

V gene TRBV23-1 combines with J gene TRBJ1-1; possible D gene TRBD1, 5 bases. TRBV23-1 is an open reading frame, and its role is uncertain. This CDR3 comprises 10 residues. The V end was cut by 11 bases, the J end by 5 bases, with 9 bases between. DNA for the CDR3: TGCGCCTGCGGGGGAACTGAAGCTTTCTTT. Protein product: CACGGTEAFF.

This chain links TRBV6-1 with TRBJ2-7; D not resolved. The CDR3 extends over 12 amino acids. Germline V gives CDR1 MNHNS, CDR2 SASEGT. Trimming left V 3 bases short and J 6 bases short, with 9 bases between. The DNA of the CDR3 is TGTGCCAGCAGTGAGGCCAGTCTCGAGCAGTACTTC. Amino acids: CASSEASLEQYF.

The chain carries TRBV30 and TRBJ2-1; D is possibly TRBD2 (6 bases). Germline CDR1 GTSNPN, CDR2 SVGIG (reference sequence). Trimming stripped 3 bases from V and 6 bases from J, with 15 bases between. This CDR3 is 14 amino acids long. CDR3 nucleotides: TGTGCCTGGAGCGCCCTGGGACTCCCCAATGAGCAGTTCTTC. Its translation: CAWSALGLPNEQFF.

The DNA of the CDR3 is TGTGCCAGCAGCCTAAACGGGGGGAGTCCAGATACGCAGTATTTT. It yields the protein CASSLNGGSPDTQYF. V gene TRBV9 combines with J gene TRBJ2-3, with 7 bases lining up with TRBD2. Per germline, CDR1 SGDLS and CDR2 YYNGEE. V dropped 4 bases and J dropped 4; count of bases not matched to a gene: 9. The CDR3 contains 15 residues.

CDR3 DNA sequence: TGCGCCAGCAGCCAACAGACAGCAAACTATGGCTACACCTTC. Translated: CASSQQTANYGYTF. The chain uses TRBV4-1 and TRBJ1-2; perhaps TRBD1 as D (5 bases). The germline gives CDR1 MGHRA, CDR2 YSYEKL. Trimming removed 2 bases at V and 2 bases at J, with 9 bases between. The CDR3 covers 14 residues.

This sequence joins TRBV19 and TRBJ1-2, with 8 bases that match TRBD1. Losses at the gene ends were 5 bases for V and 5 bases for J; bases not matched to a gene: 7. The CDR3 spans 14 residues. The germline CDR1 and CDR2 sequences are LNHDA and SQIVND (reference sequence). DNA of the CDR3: TGTGCCAGTAGTCCCCTGCAGGGGGCTTATGGCTACACCTTC. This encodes CASSPLQGAYGYTF.

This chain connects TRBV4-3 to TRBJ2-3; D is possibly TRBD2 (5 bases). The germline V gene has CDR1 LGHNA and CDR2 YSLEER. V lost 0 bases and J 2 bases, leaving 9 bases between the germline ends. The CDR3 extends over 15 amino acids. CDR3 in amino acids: CASSQDGEITDTQYF. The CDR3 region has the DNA TGCGCCAGCAGCCAAGATGGGGAGATCACAGATACGCAGTATTTT.

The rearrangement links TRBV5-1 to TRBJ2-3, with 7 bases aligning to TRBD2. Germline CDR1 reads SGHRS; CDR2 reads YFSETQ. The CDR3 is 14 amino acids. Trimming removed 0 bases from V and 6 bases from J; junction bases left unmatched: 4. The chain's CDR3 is CASSLGGSSDTQYF. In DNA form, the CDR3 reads TGCGCCAGCAGCTTGGGCGGGAGCTCCGATACGCAGTATTTT.

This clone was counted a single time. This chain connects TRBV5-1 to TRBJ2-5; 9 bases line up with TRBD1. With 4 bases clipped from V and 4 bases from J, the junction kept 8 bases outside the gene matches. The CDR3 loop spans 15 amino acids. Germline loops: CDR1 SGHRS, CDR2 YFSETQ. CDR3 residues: CASSPGDREGETQYF. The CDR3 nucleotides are TGCGCCAGCAGCCCCGGGGACAGGGAGGGAGAGACCCAGTACTTC. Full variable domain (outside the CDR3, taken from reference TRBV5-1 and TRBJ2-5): KAGVTQTPRYLIKTRGQQVTLSCSPISGHRSVSWYQQTPGQGLQFLFEYFSETQRNKGNFPGRFSGRQFSNSRSEMNVSTLELGDSALYLCASSPGDREGETQYFGPGTRLLVL.

DNA for the CDR3: TGTGCCAGCAGCTTAATAGTAGCGGGGAGGCACATTCCGCACAATGAGCAGTTCTTC. Protein: CASSLIVAGRHIPHNEQFF. The chain combines TRBV7-2 with TRBJ2-1; 8 nucleotides agree with TRBD2. The CDR3 sequence is 19 residues long. J gave up 5 bases and V 2 bases, and 17 bases lay outside the gene matches. The germline CDR1 and CDR2 sequences are SGHTA and FQGNSA.

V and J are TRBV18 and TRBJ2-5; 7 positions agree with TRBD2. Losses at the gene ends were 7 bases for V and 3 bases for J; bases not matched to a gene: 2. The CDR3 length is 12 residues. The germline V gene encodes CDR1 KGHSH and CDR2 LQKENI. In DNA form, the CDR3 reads TGTGCCAGCTGCGCGGGGGAAGAGACCCAGTACTTC. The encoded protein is CASCAGEETQYF.

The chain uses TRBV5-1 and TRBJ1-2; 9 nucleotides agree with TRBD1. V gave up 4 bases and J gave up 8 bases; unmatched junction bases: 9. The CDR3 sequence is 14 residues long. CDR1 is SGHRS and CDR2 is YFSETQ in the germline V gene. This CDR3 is CASSNTTGGYGYTF. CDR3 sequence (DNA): TGCGCCAGCAGCAACACGACAGGGGGTTACGGCTACACCTTC.

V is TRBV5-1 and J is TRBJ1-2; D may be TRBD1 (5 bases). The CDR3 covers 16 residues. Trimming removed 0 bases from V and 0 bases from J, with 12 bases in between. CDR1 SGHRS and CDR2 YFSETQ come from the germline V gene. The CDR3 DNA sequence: TGCGCCAGCAGCTTGGCGCGGGGGGGGTCTAACTATGGCTACACCTTC. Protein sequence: CASSLARGGSNYGYTF.

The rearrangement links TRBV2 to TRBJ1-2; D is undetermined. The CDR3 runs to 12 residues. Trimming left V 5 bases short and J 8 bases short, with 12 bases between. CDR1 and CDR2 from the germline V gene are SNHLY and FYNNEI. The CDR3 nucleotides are TGTGCCAGCAGTTTATCCCGGGAGGGCTACACCTTC. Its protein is CASSLSREGYTF.

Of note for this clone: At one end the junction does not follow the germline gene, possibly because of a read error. CDR3: CSSSFSTQGNTEAFF. CDR3 coding DNA: TGTTCCAGCAGCTTCAGCACTCAGGGAAACACTGAAGCTTTCTTT. The chain employs TRBV7-9 and TRBJ1-1, with a possible D match to TRBD1 (5 bases). Germline V lookup: CDR1 SEHNR, CDR2 FQNEAQ (reference sequence). There are 15 residues in the CDR3.

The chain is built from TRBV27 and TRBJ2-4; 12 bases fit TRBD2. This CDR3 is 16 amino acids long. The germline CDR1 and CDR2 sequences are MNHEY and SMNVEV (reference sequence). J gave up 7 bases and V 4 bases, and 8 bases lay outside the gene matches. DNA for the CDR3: TGTGCCAGCAGTTCCCTAGCGGGAGGGAAGGCGAACATTCAGTACTTC. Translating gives CASSSLAGGKANIQYF.